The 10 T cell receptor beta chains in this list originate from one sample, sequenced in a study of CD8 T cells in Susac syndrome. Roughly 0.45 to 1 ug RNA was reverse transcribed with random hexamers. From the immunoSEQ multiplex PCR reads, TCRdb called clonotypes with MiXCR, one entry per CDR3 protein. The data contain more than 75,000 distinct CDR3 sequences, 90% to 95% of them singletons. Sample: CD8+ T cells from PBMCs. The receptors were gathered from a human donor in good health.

The CDR3 spells CSVTGTGPEKLFF. Written as DNA, the CDR3 is TGCAGCGTTACCGGGACAGGGCCTGAAAAACTGTTTTTT. The chain is built from TRBV29-1 and TRBJ1-4; 9 nucleotides line up with TRBD1. The CDR3 has 13 amino acids. The ends lost 5 bases at V and 7 bases at J; junction bases unmatched: 5. Germline lookup yields CDR1 SQVTM and CDR2 ANQGSEA.

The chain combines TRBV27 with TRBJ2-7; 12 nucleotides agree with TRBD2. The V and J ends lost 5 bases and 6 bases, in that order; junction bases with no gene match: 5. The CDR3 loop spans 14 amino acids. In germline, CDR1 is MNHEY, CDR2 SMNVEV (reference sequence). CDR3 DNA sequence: TGTGCCAGCAGTCTAGCGGGGGGGCCCGGCGAGCAGTACTTC. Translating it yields CASSLAGGPGEQYF.

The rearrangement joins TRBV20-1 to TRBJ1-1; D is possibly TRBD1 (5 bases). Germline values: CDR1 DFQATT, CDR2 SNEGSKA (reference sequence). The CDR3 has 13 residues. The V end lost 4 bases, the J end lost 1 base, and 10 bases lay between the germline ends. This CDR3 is CSATGGGNTEAFF. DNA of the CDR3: TGCAGTGCTACCGGCGGGGGGAACACTGAAGCTTTCTTT.

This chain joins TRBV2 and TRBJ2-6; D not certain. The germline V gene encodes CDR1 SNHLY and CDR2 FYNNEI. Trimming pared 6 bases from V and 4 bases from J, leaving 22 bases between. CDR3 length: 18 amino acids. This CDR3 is CASRETGTQVAGANVLTF. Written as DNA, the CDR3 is TGTGCCAGCAGAGAAACCGGTACCCAGGTCGCCGGGGCCAACGTCCTGACTTTC.

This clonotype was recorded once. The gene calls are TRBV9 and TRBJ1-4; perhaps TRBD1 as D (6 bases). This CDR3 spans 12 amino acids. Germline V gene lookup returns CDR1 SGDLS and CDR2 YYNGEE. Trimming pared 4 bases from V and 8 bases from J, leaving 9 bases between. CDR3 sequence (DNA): TGTGCCAGCAGCAGGGGGGGAGAAAAACTGTTTTTT. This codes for CASSRGGEKLFF.

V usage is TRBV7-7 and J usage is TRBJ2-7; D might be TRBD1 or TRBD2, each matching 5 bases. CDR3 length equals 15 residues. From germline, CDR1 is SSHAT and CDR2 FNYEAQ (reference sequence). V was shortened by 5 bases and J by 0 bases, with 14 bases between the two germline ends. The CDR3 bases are TGTGCCAGCAGCGTCGCCGGGACGGACTCCTACGAGCAGTACTTC. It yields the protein CASSVAGTDSYEQYF.

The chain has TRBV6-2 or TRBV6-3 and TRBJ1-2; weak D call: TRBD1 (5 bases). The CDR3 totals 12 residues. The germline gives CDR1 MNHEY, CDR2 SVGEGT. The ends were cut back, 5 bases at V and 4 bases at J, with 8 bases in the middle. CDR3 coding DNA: TGTGCCAGCAGTCGACAGTCCTATGGCTACACCTTC. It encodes CASSRQSYGYTF.

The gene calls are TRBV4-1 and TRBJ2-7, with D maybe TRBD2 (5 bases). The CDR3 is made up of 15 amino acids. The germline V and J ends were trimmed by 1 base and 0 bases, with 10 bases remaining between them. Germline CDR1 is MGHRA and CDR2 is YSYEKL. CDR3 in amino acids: CASSQVNEGSYEQYF. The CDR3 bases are TGCGCCAGCAGCCAAGTGAATGAGGGCTCCTACGAGCAGTACTTC.

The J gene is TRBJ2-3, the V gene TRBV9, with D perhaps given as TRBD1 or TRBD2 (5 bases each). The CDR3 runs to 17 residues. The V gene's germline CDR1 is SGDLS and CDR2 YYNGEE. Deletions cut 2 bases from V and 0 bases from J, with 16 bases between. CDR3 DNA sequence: TGTGCCAGCAGCGTCAATCGCTTCCGGGACAGCACAGATACGCAGTATTTT. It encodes CASSVNRFRDSTDTQYF.

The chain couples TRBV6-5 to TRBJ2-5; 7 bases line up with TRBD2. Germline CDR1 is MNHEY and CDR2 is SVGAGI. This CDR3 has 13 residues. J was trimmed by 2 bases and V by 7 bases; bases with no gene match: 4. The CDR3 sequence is CASMGGTQETQYF. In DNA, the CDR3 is TGTGCCAGCATGGGGGGGACTCAAGAGACCCAGTACTTC.